This T cell receptor beta chain was found in a study of OX40 agonist ivuxolimab in advanced cancers. Assay: immunoSEQ multiplex PCR; the TCRdb copy retains only in-frame clones and omits some. The profile covers roughly 64,000 clones, with approximately 84% appearing a single time and about 9.1% taken by the ten largest. CDR3 size: 19 residues. Germline V CDR1 and CDR2: ENHRY, SYGVKD. The J segment lost 0 bases and the V segment lost 6 bases, leaving 19 bases of the junction unmatched. The rearrangement links TRBV10-3 to TRBJ1-1; 7 bases align to TRBD1. Sequenced material: CD4+ or CD8+ T cells sorted from blood, taken in a trial of the OX40 agonist ivuxolimab. The sequence came from an adult with an advanced solid tumor such as melanoma, head and neck, liver or kidney cancer. The chain's CDR3 is CAISGNPDRAASLNTEAFF. DNA of the CDR3: TGTGCCATCAGCGGAAATCCCGACAGGGCAGCGTCTCTGAACACTGAAGCTTTCTTT.